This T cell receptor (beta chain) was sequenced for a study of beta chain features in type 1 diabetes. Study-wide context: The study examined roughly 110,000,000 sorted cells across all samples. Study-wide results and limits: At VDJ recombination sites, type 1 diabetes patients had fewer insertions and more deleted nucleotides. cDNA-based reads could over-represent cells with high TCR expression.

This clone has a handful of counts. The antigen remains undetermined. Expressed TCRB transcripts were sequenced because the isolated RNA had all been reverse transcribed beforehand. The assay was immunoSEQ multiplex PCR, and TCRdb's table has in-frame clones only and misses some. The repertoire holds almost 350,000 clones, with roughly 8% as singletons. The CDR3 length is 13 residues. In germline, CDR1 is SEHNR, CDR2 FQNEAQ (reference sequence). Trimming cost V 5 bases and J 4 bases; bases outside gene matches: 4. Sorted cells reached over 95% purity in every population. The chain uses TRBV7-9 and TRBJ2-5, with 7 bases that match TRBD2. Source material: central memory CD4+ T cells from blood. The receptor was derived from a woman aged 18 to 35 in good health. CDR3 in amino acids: CASSPSGGETQYF. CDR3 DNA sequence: TGTGCCAGCAGCCCCTCGGGGGGAGAGACCCAGTACTTC.